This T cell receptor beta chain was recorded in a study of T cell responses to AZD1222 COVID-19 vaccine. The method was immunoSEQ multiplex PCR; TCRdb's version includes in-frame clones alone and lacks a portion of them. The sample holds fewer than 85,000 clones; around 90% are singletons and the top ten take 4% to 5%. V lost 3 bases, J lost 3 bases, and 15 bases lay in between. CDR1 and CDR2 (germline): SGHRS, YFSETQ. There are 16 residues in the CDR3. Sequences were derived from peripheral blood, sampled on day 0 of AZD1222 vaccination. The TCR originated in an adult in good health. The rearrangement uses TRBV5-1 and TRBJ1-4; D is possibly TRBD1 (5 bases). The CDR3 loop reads CASSYRQNVANEKLFF. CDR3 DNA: TGCGCCAGCAGCTATAGACAGAATGTTGCTAATGAAAAACTGTTTTTT.